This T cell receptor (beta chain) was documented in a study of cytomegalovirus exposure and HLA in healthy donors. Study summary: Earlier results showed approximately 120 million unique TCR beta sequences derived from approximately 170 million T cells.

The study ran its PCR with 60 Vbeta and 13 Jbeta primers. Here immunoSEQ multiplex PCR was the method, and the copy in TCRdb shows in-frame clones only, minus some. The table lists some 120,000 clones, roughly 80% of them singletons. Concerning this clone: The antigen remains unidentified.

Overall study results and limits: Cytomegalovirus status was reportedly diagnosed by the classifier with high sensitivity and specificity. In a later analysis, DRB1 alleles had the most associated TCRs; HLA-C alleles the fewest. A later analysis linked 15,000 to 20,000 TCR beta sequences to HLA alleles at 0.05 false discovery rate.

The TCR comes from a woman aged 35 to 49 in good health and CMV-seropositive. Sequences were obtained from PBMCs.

CDR3 bases: TGTGCCAGCAGCCTGAAATCGGGGGAAGCTTTCTTT. It translates to CASSLKSGEAFF. J is TRBJ1-1 and V is TRBV11-3; D ambiguous. This CDR3 comprises 12 residues. Germline V gene sequence: CDR1 SGHNT, CDR2 YENEEA. The V and J ends lost 5 bases and 8 bases respectively, with 12 bases between them.